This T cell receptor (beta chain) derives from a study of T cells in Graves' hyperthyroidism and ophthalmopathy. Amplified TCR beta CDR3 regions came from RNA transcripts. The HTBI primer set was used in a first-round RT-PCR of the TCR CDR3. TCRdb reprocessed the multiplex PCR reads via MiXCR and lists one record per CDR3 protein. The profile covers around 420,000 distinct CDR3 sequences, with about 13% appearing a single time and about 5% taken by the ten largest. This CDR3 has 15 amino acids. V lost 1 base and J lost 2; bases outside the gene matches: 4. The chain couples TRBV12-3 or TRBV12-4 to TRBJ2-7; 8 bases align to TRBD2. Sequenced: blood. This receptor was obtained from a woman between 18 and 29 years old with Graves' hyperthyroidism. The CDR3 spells CASSLGDSGTYEQYF. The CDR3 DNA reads TGTGCCAGCAGTTTAGGCGATAGCGGGACCTACGAGCAGTACTTC.